This T cell receptor beta chain was retrieved from a study of control samples from healthy donors and cancer patients. Profiling relied on immunoSEQ multiplex PCR, and the TCRdb table lists in-frame clones only, not all of them. The repertoire holds over 150,000 clones, with around 94% as singletons. Germline V lookup: CDR1 SGDLS, CDR2 YYNGEE. The CDR3 spans 15 residues. The V gene lost 6 bases and the J gene lost 0 bases, with 12 bases spanning the gap. The receptor was isolated from a young woman in good health. This chain connects TRBV9 to TRBJ2-2; D perhaps matches TRBD2 (6 bases). The sequenced sample consisted of blood. This CDR3 is CASNPGVTNTGELFF. CDR3 coding DNA: TGTGCCAGCAACCCGGGAGTGACGAACACCGGGGAGCTGTTTTTT.